Listed below are T cell receptor beta chains from one sample, sequenced in a study of shared clonotypes between healthy human individuals. Using immunoSEQ multiplex PCR, the repertoire was profiled, and TCRdb retains in-frame clones only, with some absent. The sample has about 2.2 million clones, 93% seen once; the top ten hold over 1.5%. Sequencing was done on a sample of naive CD8+ T cells from PBMCs. Receptors were obtained from a man between 18 and 35 years old in good health. Some clones in this sample may be carry-over from other donors' samples. Each CDR3 is given with its conserved first and last residue. A D gene is named only where the DNA matches it firmly. Size tells how often a clone was seen (once, few, many) or the class of an expanded clone, and some rows leave it out.

TRBD1	TRBV27	TRBJ2-7	-	TGTGCCAGCAGTTTATCAGGACAGGAGACCTACGAGCAGTACTTC	CASSLSGQETYEQYF
TRBD2	TRBV28	TRBJ2-1	-	TGTGCCAGCAGTCCCCAGCGGGAGGAAGTGGGCAATGAGCAGTTCTTC	CASSPQREEVGNEQFF
-	TRBV4-1	TRBJ1-1	few	TGCGCCAGCAGCCAAGTCCAGATGAACACTGAAGCTTTCTTT	CASSQVQMNTEAFF
-	TRBV7-6	TRBJ2-7	-	TGTGCCAGCAGCCAGGACGCCTCCTACGAGCAGTACTTC	CASSQDASYEQYF
-	TRBV11-1	TRBJ1-1	-	TGTGCCAGCAGCCCCCCCACAACAAGGGACACTGAAGCTTTCTTT	CASSPPTTRDTEAFF
-	TRBV5-1	TRBJ2-7	-	TGCGCCAGCAGGTTTGCCGGGCCCCTTCTTACGACGGAGTACTTC	CASRFAGPLLTTEYF
-	TRBV2	TRBJ2-7	-	TGTGCCAGCACCCCACGAGGGGAAGGACGAGTTGACTTC	CASTPRGEGRVDF
TRBD2	TRBV6-4	TRBJ2-7	-	TGTGCCAGCAGTTCCGGGACTAGCGACGAGCAGTACTTC	CASSSGTSDEQYF
TRBD1	TRBV27	TRBJ2-3	-	TGTGCCAGCAGCATAGGGACAGGGGCGCCAGATACGCAGTATTTT	CASSIGTGAPDTQYF
-	TRBV27	TRBJ2-7	-	TGTGCCAGCAGCTATCAGGACAGTTCCTACGAGCAGTACTTC	CASSYQDSSYEQYF
-	TRBV29-1	TRBJ1-3	-	TGCAGCGTTGAAGTGGTTAGGACCATATATTTT	CSVEVVRTIYF
-	TRBV27	TRBJ1-1	-	TGTGCCAGCAGTTCCTCTTGGGTCACTGAAGCTTTCTTT	CASSSSWVTEAFF
-	TRBV9	TRBJ2-5	-	TGTGCCAGCAGCGTAGGCCGGGGCTTTAACCAAGAGACCCAGTACTTC	CASSVGRGFNQETQYF
-	TRBV19	TRBJ2-1	once	TGTGCCAGTAGTATAGATCGGATTGAACGGGCCAGCTCCTACAATGAGCAGTTCTTC	CASSIDRIERASSYNEQFF
TRBD1	TRBV7-6	TRBJ2-7	-	TGTGCCAGCAGCTTGACAGGGGCCCCGGAGGAGCAGTACTTC	CASSLTGAPEEQYF
TRBD1	TRBV29-1	TRBJ2-7	-	TGCAGCGTCTACGGCCCTGGGACAGTCAGTTACGAGCAGTACTTC	CSVYGPGTVSYEQYF
-	TRBV7-9	TRBJ2-6	-	TGTGCCAGCAGCCCCAGGAGAGGAGTCCTCATCTCTGGGGCCAACGTCCTGACTTTC	CASSPRRGVLISGANVLTF
TRBD2	TRBV28	TRBJ2-4	once	TGTGCCAGCAGTCCCTATGGGTTGGGGGGGATGGCCAAAAACATTCAGTACTTC	CASSPYGLGGMAKNIQYF
-	TRBV5-1	TRBJ1-2	-	TGCGCCAGCAGCTTGGATGACAGCTATGGCTACACCTTC	CASSLDDSYGYTF
-	TRBV5-4	TRBJ2-1	-	TGTGCCAGCAGGTCTCGGGGCTACAATGAGCAGTTCTTC	CASRSRGYNEQFF
-	TRBV9	TRBJ2-1	-	TGTGCCAGCAGCGTAGTAAGCGGTCAATACAATGAGCAGTTCTTC	CASSVVSGQYNEQFF
TRBD2	TRBV7-6	TRBJ2-1	-	TGTGCCAGCAGCTTAGGGCCCATTAGCGGGAGTACCTACAATGAGCAGTTCTTC	CASSLGPISGSTYNEQFF
TRBD2	TRBV5-1	TRBJ2-1	-	TGCGCCAGCAGCTATCCTAGCGGGAGTTGGGATGAGCAGTTCTTC	CASSYPSGSWDEQFF
-	TRBV11-2	TRBJ1-2	-	TGTGCCAGCAGCTTAGGCAGCGTCCGCTATGGCTACACCTTC	CASSLGSVRYGYTF
-	TRBV18	TRBJ2-2	-	TGTGCCAGCTCTCGTCGACCATCCGATTCGAACACCGGGGAGCTGTTTTTT	CASSRRPSDSNTGELFF
TRBD2	TRBV7-8	TRBJ2-7	-	TGTGCCAGCAGCTTAGGCCTAGCGGGAGAATCGGGGCAGTACTTC	CASSLGLAGESGQYF
TRBD1	TRBV27	TRBJ2-4	-	TGTGCCAGCAGTTTATGGGACAGCAAAAACATTCAGTACTTC	CASSLWDSKNIQYF
-	TRBV2	TRBJ2-7	-	TGTGCCAGCAGTGAATCGTCTGCCGGGACACAAAATCCCTACGAGCAGTACTTC	CASSESSAGTQNPYEQYF
-	TRBV27	TRBJ2-1	-	TGTGCCAGCAGTTTATCGAGGGCTGGCAATGAGCAGTTCTTC	CASSLSRAGNEQFF
TRBD2	TRBV11-2	TRBJ2-7	-	TGTGCCAGCAGCTTAAAATCCGGGACTAGCGGGAGCTACGAGCAGTACTTC	CASSLKSGTSGSYEQYF
-	TRBV19	TRBJ1-5	-	TGTGCCAGTAGTATCATCGGGGTTGGGAGTCAGCCCCAGCATTTT	CASSIIGVGSQPQHF
-	TRBV21-1	TRBJ1-2	-	TGTGCCAGCAACATGGAACTTCCGGGCTACACCTTC	CASNMELPGYTF
-	TRBV6-1	TRBJ1-1	-	TGTGCCAGCGGTGGTTTGAACACTGAAGCTTTCTTT	CASGGLNTEAFF
-	TRBV14	TRBJ1-1	-	TGTGCCAGCAGCCAAGTGGGCGCCACTGAAGCTTTCTTT	CASSQVGATEAFF
-	TRBV9	TRBJ1-1	-	TGTGCCAGCAGCGTAGCGGGCTCCTCCACTGAAGCTTTCTTT	CASSVAGSSTEAFF
-	TRBV14	TRBJ1-1	-	TGTGCCAGCAGCCCTTGGCGGGAGACTGAAGCTTTCTTT	CASSPWRETEAFF
-	TRBV29-1	TRBJ1-2	-	TGCAGCGTACCAGGGCCCTTCGGCTATGGCTACACCTTC	CSVPGPFGYGYTF
-	TRBV7-9	TRBJ2-7	-	TGTGCCAGCAGCTCCCCGCCGGGAGACTACGAGCAGTACTTC	CASSSPPGDYEQYF
-	TRBV27	TRBJ1-2	-	TGTGCCAGCAGCCGGAAGGGGGGAAGTGACTATGGCTACACCTTC	CASSRKGGSDYGYTF
TRBD2	TRBV9	TRBJ2-5	-	TGTGCCAGCAGCGTAGGACTAGCGGGGTCGCGAGAGACCCAGTACTTC	CASSVGLAGSRETQYF
TRBD2	TRBV5-1	TRBJ2-3	-	TGCGCCAGCGGTTCAGACAGCGGGTGGGGACTAGCGGGAGTCCGAGGTGTGGATACGCAGTATTTT	CASGSDSGWGLAGVRGVDTQYF
TRBD2	TRBV4-1	TRBJ2-3	-	TGCGCCAGCAGCCAAGAGCAAGCGGGGGTTGCAGATACGCAGTATTTT	CASSQEQAGVADTQYF
-	TRBV27	TRBJ1-1	-	TGTGCCAGCAGTCTCGGGGCGAACACTGAAGCTTTCTTT	CASSLGANTEAFF
-	TRBV10-1	TRBJ2-3	-	TGCGCCAGCAGTGACCGTTTCACTACCACAGATACGCAGTATTTT	CASSDRFTTTDTQYF
-	TRBV7-8	TRBJ1-2	-	TGTGCCAGCAGCTCCCAGGTTAGGGGACCGGGGGGCTACACCTTC	CASSSQVRGPGGYTF
TRBD2	TRBV6-4	TRBJ2-1	-	TGTGCCAGCAGTGTCCGAGCGGGAGGTAATAATGAGCAGTTCTTC	CASSVRAGGNNEQFF
-	TRBV5-5	TRBJ2-7	-	TGTGCCAGCAGCTATAGCCCCGGGACGGACTACGAGCAGTACTTC	CASSYSPGTDYEQYF
-	TRBV21-1	TRBJ2-7	-	TGTGCCAGCAGCGCACATAACGGGACAGGGATATGGAGGGTCGTCTACGAGCAGTACTTC	CASSAHNGTGIWRVVYEQYF
-	TRBV4-1	TRBJ1-1	-	TGCGCCAGCAGCCAAACAAACAGGGTCGAAGCTTTCTTT	CASSQTNRVEAFF
-	TRBV19	TRBJ1-1	-	TGTGCCAGTAGTATATTGCCCGGAAACACTGAAGCTTTCTTT	CASSILPGNTEAFF
-	TRBV29-1	TRBJ1-2	few	TGCAGCGTAACAGGGAGTGATGGCTACACCTTC	CSVTGSDGYTF
TRBD1	TRBV27	TRBJ1-4	-	TGTGCCAGCAGGAGAGAAGGGGGCGCTTGGAGTGAAAAACTGTTTTTT	CASRREGGAWSEKLFF
TRBD2	TRBV9	TRBJ2-2	-	TGTGCCAGCAACTCGGGGGGCACCGGGGAGCTGTTTTTT	CASNSGGTGELFF
-	TRBV11-2	TRBJ2-2	-	TGTGCCAGCAGACCACGACGGGGGAACACCGGGGAGCTGTTTTTT	CASRPRRGNTGELFF
TRBD1	TRBV27	TRBJ2-1	-	TGTGCCAGTACTTCTCCCGCGGGACAGGGGAATAGGGGAAGGAATGAGCAGTTCTTC	CASTSPAGQGNRGRNEQFF
TRBD2	TRBV6-5	TRBJ2-3	-	TGTGCCAGCAGTTGGGGGACTAGTTCAGATACGCAGTATTTT	CASSWGTSSDTQYF
TRBD1	TRBV11-2	TRBJ2-7	-	TGTGCCAGCAGCTTAGTTGACAGGGTCGCCTACGAGCAGTACTTC	CASSLVDRVAYEQYF
TRBD1	TRBV9	TRBJ2-7	-	TGTGCCAGCAGCCTTACGGACAGGGCCTACGAGCAGTACTTC	CASSLTDRAYEQYF
TRBD2	TRBV28	TRBJ2-7	-	TGTGCCAGCGGACTTACAGCGGGGGCACCCGCCTTCTCCTACGAGCAGTACTTC	CASGLTAGAPAFSYEQYF